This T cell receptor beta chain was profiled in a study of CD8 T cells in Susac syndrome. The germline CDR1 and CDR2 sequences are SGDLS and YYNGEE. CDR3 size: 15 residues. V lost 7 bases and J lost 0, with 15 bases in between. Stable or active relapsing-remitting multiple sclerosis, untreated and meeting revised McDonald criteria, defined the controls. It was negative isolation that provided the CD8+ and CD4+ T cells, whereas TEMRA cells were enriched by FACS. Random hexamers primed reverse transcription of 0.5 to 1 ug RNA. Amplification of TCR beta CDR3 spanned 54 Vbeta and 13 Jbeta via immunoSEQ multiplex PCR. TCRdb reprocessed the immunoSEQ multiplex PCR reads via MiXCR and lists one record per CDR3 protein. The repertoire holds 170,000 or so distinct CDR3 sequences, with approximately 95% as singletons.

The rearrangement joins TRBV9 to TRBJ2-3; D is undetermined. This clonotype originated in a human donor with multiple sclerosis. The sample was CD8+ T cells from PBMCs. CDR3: CASARSGASTDTQYF. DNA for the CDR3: TGTGCCAGCGCCAGATCGGGCGCTAGCACAGATACGCAGTATTTT.